What follows are 16 T cell receptor beta chains derived from one specimen sequenced in a study of T cells expressing NK-cell markers. TCRdb reworked the 5' RACE reads into one entry per CDR3 protein, no DNA. This specimen shows 500,000 to 700,000 distinct CDR3 sequences; the ten leading clones hold approximately 3.6%. Specimen: blood T cells: a sorted CD56 or NKG2C T cell subset, CD4+ or CD8+ T cells, or bulk PBMC T cells (not recorded which). The origin of the receptors is a man aged 18 to 30 in good health.

The V and J genes are TRBV7-6 and TRBJ1-4; TCRdb proposes TRBD1, but this gene call is untestable without DNA. Germline V gene data show CDR1 as SGHVS and CDR2 as FNYEAQ. The CDR3 has 15 amino acids. Here the CDR3 reads CASSLETAPNEKLFF.

The chain uses TRBV25-1 and TRBJ1-4. The CDR3 extends over 15 amino acids. Germline V CDR1 and CDR2: MGHDK, SYGVNS. This CDR3 is CASMEGYATNEKLFF. The full variable domain, in which reference TRBV25-1 and TRBJ1-4 provide the parts outside the CDR3, is EADIYQTPRYLVIGTGKKITLECSQTMGHDKMYWYQQDPGMELHLIHYSYGVNSTEKGDLSSESTVSRIRTEHFPLTLESARPSHTSQYLCASMEGYATNEKLFFGSGTQLSVL.

The gene calls are TRBV6-1 and TRBJ1-1. The CDR3 consists of 13 residues. The V gene's germline CDR1 is MNHNS and CDR2 SASEGT. The CDR3 is CASRTGGTAEAFF.

The rearrangement joins TRBV12-3 or TRBV12-4 to TRBJ1-5. CDR3 length: 13 residues. This CDR3 is CASSSAGNQPQHF.

This sequence joins TRBV28 and TRBJ2-4. The CDR3 extends over 13 amino acids. The germline V gene has CDR1 MDHEN and CDR2 SYDVKM. This CDR3 reads CASLPFGKNIQYF.

This chain uses TRBV18 with TRBJ2-1; TCRdb reports TRBD1, a call that lacks DNA to check it against. CDR3 size: 14 residues. CDR1 is KGHSH, CDR2 LQKENI, per germline. CDR3 sequence reads: CASSPNNDRRGQFF.

The V gene is TRBV12-3 or TRBV12-4, the J gene TRBJ2-7. The CDR3 spans 15 residues. CDR3 in amino acids: CASSPDALESPEQYF.

The J gene is TRBJ1-6, the V gene TRBV6-5. The CDR3 runs 16 residues. Germline V gives CDR1 MNHEY, CDR2 SVGAGI. The chain's CDR3 is CASSTDRSSYNSPLHF.

This chain connects TRBV3-1 to TRBJ2-5; TCRdb's D gene call, TRBD2, goes unchecked for lack of DNA. The CDR3 is 15 amino acids. Germline V gives CDR1 LGHDT, CDR2 YNNKEL (reference sequence). The CDR3 region is CASSQGLARQETQYF.

The V call is TRBV7-9, the J call TRBJ2-7; TCRdb's assignment of TRBD1 cannot be checked, as there is no DNA. The CDR3 has 14 amino acids. Germline CDR1 is SEHNR and CDR2 is FQNEAQ (reference sequence). This chain's CDR3 is CASSSSQGYRQQYF.

The chain links TRBV5-4 to TRBJ1-1. Germline V gives CDR1 SGHNT, CDR2 YYREEE (reference sequence). The CDR3 is made up of 15 amino acids. This chain's CDR3 is CASSPAPRSNTEAFF.

The genes are TRBV20-1 and TRBJ2-3; with no DNA, the TCRdb D assignment of TRBD2 cannot be verified. Germline CDR1 is DFQATT and CDR2 is SNEGSKA (reference sequence). The length of the CDR3 is 15 residues. The CDR3 here is CSARDRRESTDTQYF.

The CDR3 loop reads CASSQDPSRGETQYF. The chain employs TRBV3-1 and TRBJ2-5; TCRdb lists TRBD1, though no DNA is available to test this call. Germline CDR1 and CDR2: LGHDT and YNNKEL (reference sequence). The CDR3 has 15 amino acids.

The V and J genes are TRBV10-3 and TRBJ2-7; TCRdb returns TRBD1, unconfirmable since there is no DNA. The germline V gene encodes CDR1 ENHRY and CDR2 SYGVKD. CDR3 length: 14 residues. The CDR3 is CAISEERGLAEQYF.

This chain links TRBV6-5 with TRBJ2-1; without DNA, the TCRdb call of TRBD2 cannot be checked. CDR3 length: 16 amino acids. Germline V lookup: CDR1 MNHEY, CDR2 SVGAGI. CDR3 loop: CASRRTSGGTLNEQFF.

The chain carries TRBV4-1 and TRBJ2-2; the TRBD2 assignment by TCRdb is unverifiable without DNA. Germline V gene sequence: CDR1 MGHRA, CDR2 YSYEKL. This CDR3 region has 18 residues. The CDR3 loop is CASSHTKKGLAGTGELFF.